These T cell receptor beta chains were read from a single sample in a study of Graves' ophthalmopathy and Graves' hyperthyroidism. TCRdb re-called the multiplex PCR reads through MiXCR, storing one row per CDR3 protein. The table has 230,000 or so distinct CDR3 sequences, 45% to 55% seen once; the top ten hold roughly 50%. The sequencing sample was made of peripheral blood. The origin of the receptors is an adult man with Graves' ophthalmopathy. Both conserved end residues are part of each CDR3. Fields, in order: clone size, J gene, V gene, D gene, CDR3 length, CDR3 DNA, CDR3 protein. The D gene is left open where the match is weak. The size of a clone is reported for some rows only, either as once, few or many, or as a class for expanded clones.

>few|TRBJ1-4|TRBV5-1|TRBD1|14
TGCGCCAGCAGGGACAGGGAAGAGGATGAAAAACTGTTTTTT
CASRDREEDEKLFF
>few|TRBJ2-6|TRBV5-1|.|14
TGCGCCAGCAGCTTGGAGGCTGGGGCCAACGTCCTGACTTTC
CASSLEAGANVLTF
>many|TRBJ1-6|TRBV9|TRBD1|15
TGTGCCAGCAGCGTAGTGGACAGGGGATATTCACCCCTCCACTTT
CASSVVDRGYSPLHF
>few|TRBJ1-2|TRBV12-3/TRBV12-4|TRBD1|14
TGTGCCAGCAGGGGACAGGGGGCGGGTTATGGCTACACCTTC
CASRGQGAGYGYTF
>many|TRBJ2-7|TRBV7-2|.|12
TGTGCCAGCAGCCCAAGCTCCTACGAGCAGTACTTC
CASSPSSYEQYF
>.|TRBJ2-5|TRBV2|.|13
TGTGCCAGCAGACAGGGGGGGAGGAAGACCCAGTACTTC
CASRQGGRKTQYF
>.|TRBJ1-5|TRBV12-3/TRBV12-4|.|15
TGTGCCAGCAGTTCCCGAGGGGCAGGCAATCAGCCCCAGCATTTT
CASSSRGAGNQPQHF
>.|TRBJ1-3|TRBV7-2|TRBD1|15
TGTGCCAGCAGATTGGGCAGGGGGCCTGGAAACATCATATATTTT
CASRLGRGPGNIIYF
>.|TRBJ2-2|TRBV9|.|18
TGTGCCAGCAGTTTATTCGTGTCGGCAGGGATCAACACCGGGGAGCTGTTTTTT
CASSLFVSAGINTGELFF
>few|TRBJ1-1|TRBV3-1|.|13
TGTGCCAGCAGCACACGGGGGAACACTGAAGCTTTCTTT
CASSTRGNTEAFF